This T cell receptor (beta chain) was recovered during a study of blood T cell repertoires in COVID-19. For the study at large: T cells, B-cell-depleted T cells, or PBMCs provided the cDNA or gDNA that served as material.

Authors' data handling: Amplifying reference gene primers gave estimates of nucleated cell counts. Generated by immunoSEQ multiplex PCR, the TCRdb table keeps only in-frame clones and is missing some. V and J calls and clone size come straight from that table; D and trimming were deduced from the DNA. The table shows around 140,000 clones, with 80% to 90% occurring only once. This clone was detected only a few times. This CDR3 comprises 13 residues. CDR1 and CDR2 (germline): SQVTM, ANQGSEA. Trimming at V came to 6 bases and at J to 4 bases, leaving 8 bases not matched to a gene. The TCR comes from a woman aged 45-60 years with acute or convalescent COVID-19. The chain combines TRBV29-1 with TRBJ1-2; 7 bases map to TRBD1. The sequenced sample was peripheral blood. CDR3 residues: CSVQDRNVYGYTF. In nucleotides, the CDR3 is TGCAGCGTCCAGGACAGGAATGTCTATGGCTACACCTTC.